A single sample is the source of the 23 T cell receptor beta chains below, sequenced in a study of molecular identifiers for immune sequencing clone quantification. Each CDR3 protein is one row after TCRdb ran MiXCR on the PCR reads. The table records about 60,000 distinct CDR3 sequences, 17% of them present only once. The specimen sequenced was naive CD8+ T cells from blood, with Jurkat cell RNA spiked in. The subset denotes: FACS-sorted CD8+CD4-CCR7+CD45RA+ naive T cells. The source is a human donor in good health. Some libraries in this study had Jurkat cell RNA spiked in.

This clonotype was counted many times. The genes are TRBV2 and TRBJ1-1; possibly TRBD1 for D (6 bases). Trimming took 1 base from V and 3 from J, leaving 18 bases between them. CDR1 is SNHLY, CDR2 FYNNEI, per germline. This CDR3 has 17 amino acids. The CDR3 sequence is CASSEGEDWTEDTEAFF. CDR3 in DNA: TGTGCCAGCAGTGAAGGGGAGGATTGGACAGAGGACACTGAAGCTTTCTTT. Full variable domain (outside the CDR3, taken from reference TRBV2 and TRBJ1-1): EPEVTQTPSHQVTQMGQEVILRCVPISNHLYFYWYRQILGQKVEFLVSFYNNEISEKSEIFDDQFSVERPDGSNFTLKIRSTKLEDSAMYFCASSEGEDWTEDTEAFFGQGTRLTVV.

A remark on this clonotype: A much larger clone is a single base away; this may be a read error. CDR3 region: CASSSPLGGGNYNGQFF. CDR3 nucleotides: TGTGCCAGCAGCTCACCTCTCGGGGGGGGGAACTACAATGGGCAGTTCTTC. The J gene is TRBJ2-1, the V gene TRBV11-1; TRBD2 agrees at 8 bases. The CDR3 is 17 residues long. Germline V gene sequence: CDR1 SGHAT, CDR2 FQDESV (reference sequence).

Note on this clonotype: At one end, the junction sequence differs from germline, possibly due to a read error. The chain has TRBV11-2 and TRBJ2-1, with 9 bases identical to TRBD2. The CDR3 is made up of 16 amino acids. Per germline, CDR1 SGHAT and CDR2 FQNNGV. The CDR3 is CASILGPSGIYNEQFF. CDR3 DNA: TGTGCCAGCATCTTAGGTCCTAGCGGGATCTACAATGAGCAGTTCTTC.

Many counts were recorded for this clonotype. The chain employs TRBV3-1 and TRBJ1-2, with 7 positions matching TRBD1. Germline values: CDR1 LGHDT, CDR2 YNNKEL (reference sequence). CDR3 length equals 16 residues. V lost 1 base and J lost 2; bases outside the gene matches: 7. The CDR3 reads CASSQVGTATNYGYTF. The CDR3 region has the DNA TGTGCCAGCAGCCAAGTTGGGACAGCCACAAACTATGGCTACACCTTC.

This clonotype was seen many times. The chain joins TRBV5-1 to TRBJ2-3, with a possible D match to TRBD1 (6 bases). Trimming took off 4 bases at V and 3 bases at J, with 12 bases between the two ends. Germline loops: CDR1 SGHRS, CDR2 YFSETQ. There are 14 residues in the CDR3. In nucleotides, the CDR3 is TGCGCCAGCAGCAGCGCTCAGGGGACAGATACGCAGTATTTT. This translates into CASSSAQGTDTQYF.

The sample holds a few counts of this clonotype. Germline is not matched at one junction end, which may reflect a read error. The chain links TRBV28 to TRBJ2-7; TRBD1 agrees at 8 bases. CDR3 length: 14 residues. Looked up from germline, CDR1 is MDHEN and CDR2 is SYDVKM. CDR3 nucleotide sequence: TGTGCCAGCAGTTTAGCGGCAGGGGGCCACGAGCGGTACTTC. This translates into CASSLAAGGHERYF.

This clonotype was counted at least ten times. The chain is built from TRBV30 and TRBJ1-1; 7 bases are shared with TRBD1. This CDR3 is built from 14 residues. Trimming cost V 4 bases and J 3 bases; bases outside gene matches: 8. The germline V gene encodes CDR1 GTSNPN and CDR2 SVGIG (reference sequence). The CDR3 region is CAWTRDSWDTEAFF. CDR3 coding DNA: TGTGCCTGGACCCGGGACAGTTGGGACACTGAAGCTTTCTTT.

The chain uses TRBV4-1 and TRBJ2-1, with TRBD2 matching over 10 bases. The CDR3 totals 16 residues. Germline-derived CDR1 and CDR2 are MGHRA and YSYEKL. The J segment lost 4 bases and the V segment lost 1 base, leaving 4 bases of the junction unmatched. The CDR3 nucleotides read TGCGCCAGCAGCCAAGTGGGACTAGCGAATTACAATGAGCAGTTCTTC. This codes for CASSQVGLANYNEQFF.

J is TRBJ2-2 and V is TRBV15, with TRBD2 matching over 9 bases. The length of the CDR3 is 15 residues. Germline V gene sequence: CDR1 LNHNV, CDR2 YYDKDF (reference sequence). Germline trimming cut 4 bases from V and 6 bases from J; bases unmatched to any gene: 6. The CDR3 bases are TGTGCCACCAGCACTTCGGGACTAGCCGCCGGGGAGCTGTTTTTT. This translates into CATSTSGLAAGELFF.

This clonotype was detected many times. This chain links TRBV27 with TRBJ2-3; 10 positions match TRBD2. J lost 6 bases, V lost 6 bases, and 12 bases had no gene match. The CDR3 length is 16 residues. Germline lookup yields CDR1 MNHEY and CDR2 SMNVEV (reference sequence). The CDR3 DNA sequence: TGTGCCAGCAGATTAGGGCTAGCGGGAGATCTTGATACGCAGTATTTT. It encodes CASRLGLAGDLDTQYF.

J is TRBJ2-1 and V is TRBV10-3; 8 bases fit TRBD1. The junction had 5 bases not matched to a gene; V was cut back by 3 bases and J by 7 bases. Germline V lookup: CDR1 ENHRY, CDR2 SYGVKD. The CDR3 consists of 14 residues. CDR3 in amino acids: CAISDQGARNEQFF. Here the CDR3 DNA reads TGTGCCATCAGTGACCAGGGGGCGCGGAATGAGCAGTTCTTC.

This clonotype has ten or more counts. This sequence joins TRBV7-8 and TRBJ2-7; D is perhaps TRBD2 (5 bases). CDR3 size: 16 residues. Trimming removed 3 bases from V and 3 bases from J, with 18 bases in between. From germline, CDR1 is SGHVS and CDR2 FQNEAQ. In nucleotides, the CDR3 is TGTGCCAGCAGCTTCCCCGGGATAATGCAAAGCTACGAGCAGTACTTC. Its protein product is CASSFPGIMQSYEQYF.

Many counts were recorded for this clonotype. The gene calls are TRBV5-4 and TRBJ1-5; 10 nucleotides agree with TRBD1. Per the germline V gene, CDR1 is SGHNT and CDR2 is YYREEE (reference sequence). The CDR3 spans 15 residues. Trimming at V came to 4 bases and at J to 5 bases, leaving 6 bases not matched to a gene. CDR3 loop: CASSPGTGAYQPQHF. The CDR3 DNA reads TGTGCCAGCAGCCCTGGGACAGGGGCTTATCAGCCCCAGCATTTT.

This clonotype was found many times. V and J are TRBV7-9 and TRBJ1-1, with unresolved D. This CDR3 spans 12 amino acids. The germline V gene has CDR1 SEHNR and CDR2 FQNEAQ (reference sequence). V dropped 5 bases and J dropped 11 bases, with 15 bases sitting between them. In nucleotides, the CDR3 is TGTGCCAGCAGCAACGACTGGGTATGGGCTTTCTTT. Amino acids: CASSNDWVWAFF.

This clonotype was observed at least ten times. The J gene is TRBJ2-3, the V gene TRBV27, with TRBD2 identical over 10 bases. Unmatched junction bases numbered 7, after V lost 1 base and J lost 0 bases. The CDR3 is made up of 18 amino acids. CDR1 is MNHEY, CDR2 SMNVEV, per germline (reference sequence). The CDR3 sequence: CASSLLTGLAASTDTQYF. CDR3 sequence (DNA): TGTGCCAGCAGTTTATTAACCGGACTAGCGGCTAGCACAGATACGCAGTATTTT.

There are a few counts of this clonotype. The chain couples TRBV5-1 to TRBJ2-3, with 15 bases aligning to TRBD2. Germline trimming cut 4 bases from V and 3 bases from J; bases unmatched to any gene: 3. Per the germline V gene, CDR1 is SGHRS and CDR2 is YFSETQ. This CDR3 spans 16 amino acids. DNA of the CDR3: TGCGCCAGCAGCATTGGGACTAGCGGGAGGACAGATACGCAGTATTTT. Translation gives CASSIGTSGRTDTQYF.

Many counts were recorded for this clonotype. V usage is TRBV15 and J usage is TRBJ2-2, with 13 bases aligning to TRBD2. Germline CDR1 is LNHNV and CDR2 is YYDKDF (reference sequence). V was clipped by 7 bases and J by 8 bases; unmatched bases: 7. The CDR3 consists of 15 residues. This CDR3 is CATTPGLAGVGELFF. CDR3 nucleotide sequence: TGTGCCACCACCCCCGGACTAGCGGGAGTAGGGGAGCTGTTTTTT.

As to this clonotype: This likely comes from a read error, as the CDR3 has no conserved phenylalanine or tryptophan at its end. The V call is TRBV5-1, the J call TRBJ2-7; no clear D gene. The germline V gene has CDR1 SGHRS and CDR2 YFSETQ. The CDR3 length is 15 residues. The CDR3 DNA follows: TGCGCCAGCAGCTTGGTTTTCGAGTCCCGCTACGGGCAGTACCTC. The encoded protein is CASSLVFESRYGQYL.

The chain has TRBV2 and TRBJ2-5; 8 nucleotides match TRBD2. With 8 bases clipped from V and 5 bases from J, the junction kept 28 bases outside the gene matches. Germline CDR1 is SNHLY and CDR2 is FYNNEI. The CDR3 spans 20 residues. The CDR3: CASGNDARLAIKQLGETQYF. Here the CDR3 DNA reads TGTGCCAGCGGGAACGATGCACGACTAGCGATTAAACAGCTGGGGGAGACCCAGTACTTC.

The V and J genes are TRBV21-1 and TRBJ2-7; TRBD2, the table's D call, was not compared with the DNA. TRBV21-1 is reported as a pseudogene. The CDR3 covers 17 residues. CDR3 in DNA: TGTGCCAGCAGCAGAAACCGTCTAGCGGGAGGCTCCTACGAGCAGTACTTC. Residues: CASSRNRLAGGSYEQYF.

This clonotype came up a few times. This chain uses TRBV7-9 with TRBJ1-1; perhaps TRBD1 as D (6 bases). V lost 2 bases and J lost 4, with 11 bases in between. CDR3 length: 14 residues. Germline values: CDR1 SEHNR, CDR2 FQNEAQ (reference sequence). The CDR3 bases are TGTGCCAGCAGCTTATTGGACAGAAGCACTGAAGCTTTCTTT. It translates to CASSLLDRSTEAFF.

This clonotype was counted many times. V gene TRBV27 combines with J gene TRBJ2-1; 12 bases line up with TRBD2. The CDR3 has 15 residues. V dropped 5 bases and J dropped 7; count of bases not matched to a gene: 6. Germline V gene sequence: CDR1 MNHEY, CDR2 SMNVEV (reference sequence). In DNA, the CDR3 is TGTGCCAGCAGTCCCTCCGGACTAGCGGGAAATGAGCAGTTCTTC. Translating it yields CASSPSGLAGNEQFF.

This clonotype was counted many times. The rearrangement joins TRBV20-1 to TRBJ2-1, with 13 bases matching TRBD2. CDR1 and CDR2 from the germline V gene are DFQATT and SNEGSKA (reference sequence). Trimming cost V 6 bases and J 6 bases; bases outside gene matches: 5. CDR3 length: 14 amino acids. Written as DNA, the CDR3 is TGCAGTGCCGTTGGACTAGCGGGAGTCAATGAGCAGTTCTTC. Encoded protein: CSAVGLAGVNEQFF.